This TCR beta chain comes out of a study of beta chain features in type 1 diabetes. Study-wide results and caveats: All four CD4+ subsets from Type 1 diabetes patients carried moderately but significantly shorter TCRB CDR3s. Sampled from patients, naive, central memory and Treg TCRB repertoires appeared more similar than those sampled from healthy donors. cDNA-based sequencing might over-represent cells highly expressing TCR.

Via CD45RO/CCR7/CD25/CD127/CD95/CD27, cells of the CD4+ naive, central memory, regulatory and stem cell-like memory subsets were sorted. Sort purity for all populations was recorded as exceeding 98%. This clone was found a few times. The antigen is not known. The CDR3 contains 13 residues. Trimming removed 5 bases from V and 5 bases from J, with 12 bases in between. Germline CDR1 is SNHLY and CDR2 is FYNNEI. Isolated RNA was reverse transcribed in full, so expressed TCRB transcripts were sequenced. Here immunoSEQ multiplex PCR was the method, and the copy in TCRdb shows in-frame clones only, minus some. The sample lists more than 300,000 clones; around 10% were seen once.

Source material: central memory CD4+ T cells from blood. The J gene is TRBJ1-2, the V gene TRBV2; maybe TRBD1 (6 bases). The receptor comes from a man aged 25 to 40 with type 1 diabetes. The CDR3 sequence is CASSPDSYYGYTF. As DNA, the CDR3 is TGTGCCAGCAGTCCGGACAGCTATTATGGCTACACCTTC.